This T cell receptor beta chain stems from a study of shared T cell receptors in the human thymus. The CDR3 sequence is 14 residues long. Germline-derived CDR1 and CDR2 are MDHEN and SYDVKM. V lost 4 bases, J lost 8 bases, and 15 bases lay in between. Assay used: immunoSEQ multiplex PCR; TCRdb lists only in-frame clones, some missing. The sample carries about 380,000 clones, approximately 95% recorded once. The chain joins TRBV28 to TRBJ2-1, with D hard to call. This receptor was obtained from a human donor. The sample taken for sequencing was thymocytes. The CDR3 sequence: CASSSRFPIDEQFF. CDR3 DNA sequence: TGTGCCAGCAGTTCCAGATTTCCAATAGATGAGCAGTTCTTC.